This is a list of T cell receptor beta chains from one sample in a study of blood T cell repertoires in COVID-19. This table comes from immunoSEQ multiplex PCR, and its TCRdb copy is limited to in-frame clones, with some not included. The profile shows roughly 160,000 clones, 70% to 90% of them singletons. The sequenced sample was peripheral blood. The source is a man in his forties with acute or convalescent COVID-19. The CDR3 runs from the conserved cysteine through the conserved F or W. Fields, in order: clone size, J gene, D gene, V gene, CDR3 protein, CDR3 DNA. D genes are given only for firm matches. The listing skips clone size in some rows; elsewhere it reads once, few, many or a size class.

clone_size: few; j_call: TRBJ2-3; d_call: TRBD1; v_call: TRBV28; cdr3_aa: CASSLSGDRVTDTQYF; cdr3_nt: TGTGCCAGCAGTTTATCGGGCGACAGGGTCACAGATACGCAGTATTTT
clone_size: NA; j_call: TRBJ2-7; d_call: NA; v_call: TRBV10-3; cdr3_aa: CAISEFLTSYEQYF; cdr3_nt: TGTGCCATCAGTGAATTTCTCACATCCTACGAGCAGTACTTC
clone_size: NA; j_call: TRBJ2-5; d_call: NA; v_call: TRBV6-5; cdr3_aa: CASSYLSGGARETQYF; cdr3_nt: TGTGCCAGCAGTTACCTGAGTGGGGGGGCAAGAGAGACCCAGTACTTC
clone_size: NA; j_call: TRBJ2-7; d_call: NA; v_call: TRBV9; cdr3_aa: CASSPTGTTYEQYF; cdr3_nt: TGTGCCAGCAGCCCCACCGGGACAACCTACGAGCAGTACTTC
clone_size: NA; j_call: TRBJ1-3; d_call: NA; v_call: TRBV14; cdr3_aa: CASSTPRQIGNTIYF; cdr3_nt: TGTGCCAGCAGCACTCCGCGGCAAATCGGAAACACCATATATTTT
clone_size: NA; j_call: TRBJ1-5; d_call: TRBD1; v_call: TRBV30; cdr3_aa: CAATGQGKRSQHF; cdr3_nt: TGTGCCGCCACCGGACAGGGGAAAAGGTCCCAGCATTTT
clone_size: NA; j_call: TRBJ1-5; d_call: NA; v_call: TRBV6-1; cdr3_aa: CASSELRGNNQPQHF; cdr3_nt: TGTGCCAGCAGTGAATTAAGGGGTAACAATCAGCCCCAGCATTTT
clone_size: NA; j_call: TRBJ2-2; d_call: NA; v_call: TRBV24-1; cdr3_aa: CATSDLPVNTGELFF; cdr3_nt: TGTGCCACCAGTGATTTGCCGGTGAACACCGGGGAGCTGTTTTTT
clone_size: NA; j_call: TRBJ1-1; d_call: NA; v_call: TRBV11-2; cdr3_aa: CASSLRYNTEAFF; cdr3_nt: TGTGCCAGCAGCTTACGGTACAACACTGAAGCTTTCTTT
clone_size: NA; j_call: TRBJ2-2; d_call: TRBD1; v_call: TRBV19; cdr3_aa: CASSIRTGKGTGELFF; cdr3_nt: TGTGCCAGTAGTATTCGGACAGGGAAGGGGACCGGGGAGCTGTTTTTT
clone_size: NA; j_call: TRBJ2-7; d_call: NA; v_call: TRBV2; cdr3_aa: CASGGGEVEQYF; cdr3_nt: TGTGCCAGCGGCGGCGGGGAGGTCGAGCAGTACTTC
clone_size: NA; j_call: TRBJ2-5; d_call: NA; v_call: TRBV19; cdr3_aa: CASSMGLQETQYF; cdr3_nt: TGTGCCAGTAGTATGGGACTCCAAGAGACCCAGTACTTC
clone_size: many; j_call: TRBJ1-2; d_call: NA; v_call: TRBV19; cdr3_aa: CASGSGNYGYTF; cdr3_nt: TGTGCCAGTGGGTCAGGGAACTATGGCTACACCTTC
clone_size: NA; j_call: TRBJ1-1; d_call: NA; v_call: TRBV18; cdr3_aa: CASSPPSGARTEAFF; cdr3_nt: TGTGCCAGCTCACCACCATCAGGGGCGCGGACTGAAGCTTTCTTT
clone_size: NA; j_call: TRBJ2-7; d_call: TRBD1; v_call: TRBV7-2; cdr3_aa: CASSLGGTGYYEQYF; cdr3_nt: TGTGCCAGCAGCTTAGGTGGGACAGGGTACTACGAGCAGTACTTC
clone_size: NA; j_call: TRBJ1-4; d_call: TRBD1; v_call: TRBV14; cdr3_aa: CASSQDGTGDEKLFF; cdr3_nt: TGTGCCAGCAGCCAAGATGGGACAGGGGACGAAAAACTGTTTTTT
clone_size: NA; j_call: TRBJ2-7; d_call: TRBD1; v_call: TRBV19; cdr3_aa: CVSSSPGQGSYEQYF; cdr3_nt: TGTGTCAGTAGTAGTCCGGGACAGGGATCCTACGAGCAGTACTTC
clone_size: NA; j_call: TRBJ2-3; d_call: TRBD1; v_call: TRBV5-1; cdr3_aa: CASSYDRGSDTQYF; cdr3_nt: TGCGCCAGCAGTTATGACAGGGGTTCCGATACGCAGTATTTT
clone_size: few; j_call: TRBJ2-7; d_call: NA; v_call: TRBV5-8; cdr3_aa: CASSLAGYSSYEQYF; cdr3_nt: TGTGCCAGCAGCTTGGCGGGGTATAGCTCCTACGAGCAGTACTTC
clone_size: NA; j_call: TRBJ1-5; d_call: NA; v_call: TRBV19; cdr3_aa: CASTPGEGRSNQPQHF; cdr3_nt: TGTGCCAGTACTCCCGGGGAGGGACGGAGCAATCAGCCCCAGCATTTT
clone_size: few; j_call: TRBJ1-2; d_call: NA; v_call: TRBV25-1; cdr3_aa: CASSRDSVNYGYTF; cdr3_nt: TGTGCCAGCAGCCGGGACTCCGTGAACTATGGCTACACCTTC
clone_size: once; j_call: TRBJ2-5; d_call: NA; v_call: TRBV20-1; cdr3_aa: CSAWTKETQYF; cdr3_nt: TGCAGTGCTTGGACAAAAGAGACCCAGTACTTC
clone_size: NA; j_call: TRBJ2-7; d_call: NA; v_call: TRBV28; cdr3_aa: CAIRGAGYEQYF; cdr3_nt: TGTGCCATTCGGGGTGCCGGCTACGAGCAGTACTTC
clone_size: once; j_call: TRBJ1-2; d_call: NA; v_call: TRBV27; cdr3_aa: CASSLSAGGQSYGYTF; cdr3_nt: TGTGCCAGCAGTTTATCCGCGGGGGGCCAATCCTATGGCTACACCTTC
clone_size: NA; j_call: TRBJ1-2; d_call: NA; v_call: TRBV5-1; cdr3_aa: CASSLNRDNYGYTF; cdr3_nt: TGCGCCAGCAGCTTAAACAGGGATAACTATGGCTACACCTTC
clone_size: NA; j_call: TRBJ2-1; d_call: TRBD1; v_call: TRBV5-6; cdr3_aa: CASSLSGGSYNEQFF; cdr3_nt: TGTGCCAGCAGCTTGTCAGGGGGCTCCTACAATGAGCAGTTCTTC
clone_size: NA; j_call: TRBJ2-5; d_call: NA; v_call: TRBV11-3; cdr3_aa: CASSPSGYQETQYF; cdr3_nt: TGTGCCAGCAGCCCGAGCGGGTACCAAGAGACCCAGTACTTC
clone_size: NA; j_call: TRBJ1-1; d_call: NA; v_call: TRBV2; cdr3_aa: CASKEGWNTEAFF; cdr3_nt: TGTGCCAGCAAGGAGGGGTGGAACACTGAAGCTTTCTTT
clone_size: NA; j_call: TRBJ2-1; d_call: TRBD2; v_call: TRBV6-6; cdr3_aa: CASSRLAGGPNEQFF; cdr3_nt: TGTGCCAGCAGTAGACTAGCGGGGGGGCCTAATGAGCAGTTCTTC
clone_size: NA; j_call: TRBJ2-1; d_call: TRBD2; v_call: TRBV4-2; cdr3_aa: CASSQVGTSGNNEQFF; cdr3_nt: TGTGCCAGCAGCCAAGTAGGGACTAGCGGCAATAATGAGCAGTTCTTC